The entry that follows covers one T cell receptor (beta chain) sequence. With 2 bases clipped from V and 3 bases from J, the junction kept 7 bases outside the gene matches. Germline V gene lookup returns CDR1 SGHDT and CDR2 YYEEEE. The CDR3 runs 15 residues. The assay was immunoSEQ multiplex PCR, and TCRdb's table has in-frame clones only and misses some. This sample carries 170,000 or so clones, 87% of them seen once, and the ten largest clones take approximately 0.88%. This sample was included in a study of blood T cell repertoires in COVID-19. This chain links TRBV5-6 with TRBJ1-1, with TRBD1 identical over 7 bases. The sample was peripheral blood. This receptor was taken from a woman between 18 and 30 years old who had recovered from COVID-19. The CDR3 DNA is TGTGCCAGCAGCTTACGTTCTGGACAGGACACTGAAGCTTTCTTT. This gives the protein CASSLRSGQDTEAFF. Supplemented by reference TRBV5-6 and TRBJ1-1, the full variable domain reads DAGVTQSPTHLIKTRGQQVTLRCSPKSGHDTVSWYQQALGQGPQFIFQYYEEEERQRGNFPDRFSGHQFPNYSSELNVNALLLGDSALYLCASSLRSGQDTEAFFGQGTRLTVV.